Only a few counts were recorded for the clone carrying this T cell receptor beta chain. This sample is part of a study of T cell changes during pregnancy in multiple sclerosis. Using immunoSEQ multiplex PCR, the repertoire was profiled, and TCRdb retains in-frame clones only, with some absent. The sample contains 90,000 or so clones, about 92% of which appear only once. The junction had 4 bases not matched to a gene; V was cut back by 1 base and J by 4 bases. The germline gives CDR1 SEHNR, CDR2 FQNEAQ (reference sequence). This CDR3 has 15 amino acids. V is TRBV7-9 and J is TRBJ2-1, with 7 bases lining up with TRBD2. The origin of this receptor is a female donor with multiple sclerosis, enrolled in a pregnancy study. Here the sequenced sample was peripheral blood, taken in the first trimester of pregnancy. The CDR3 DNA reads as TGTGCCAGCAGCTTAGGGGCTAGCGGATACAATGAGCAGTTCTTC. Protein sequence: CASSLGASGYNEQFF.